This TCR beta chain was captured in a study of cytomegalovirus exposure and HLA in healthy donors. In regard to this clone: Its antigen is undetermined.

The PCR made use of 60 Vbeta and 13 Jbeta primers. Produced via immunoSEQ multiplex PCR; TCRdb's table is partial and in-frame only. The repertoire consists of around 130,000 clones, with 80% occurring once and the leading ten covering approximately 5%. Study outcomes and limitations: A likely sequencing artifact accounted for one observed cluster of highly shared sequence variants. Most CMV-associated TCR beta chains were later found to appear HLA-restricted.

With 5 bases clipped from V and 4 bases from J, the junction kept 3 bases outside the gene matches. From germline, CDR1 is MNHEY and CDR2 SVGAGI. This CDR3 has 13 residues. Source material: PBMCs. The chain carries TRBV6-5 and TRBJ2-7; 9 bases align to TRBD2. The sequence was obtained from a man aged 25-40 years in good health and CMV-seronegative. As DNA, the CDR3 is TGTGCCAGCAGTAGGACTAGCGAGTACGAGCAGTACTTC. This gives the protein CASSRTSEYEQYF.